This TCR beta chain emerged from a study of T cells in tumors after PD-1 blockade. Study in general: Patients had no prior checkpoint blockade, systemic immunosuppressants, or anti-cancer therapy within 4 weeks. Either cemiplimab 350 mg every 2 weeks or pembrolizumab 200 mg every 3 weeks was given. Study-level results: Blood contained about 38% of the tumor's TCR clonotypes.

Assay: immunoSEQ multiplex PCR; the TCRdb copy retains only in-frame clones and omits some. The repertoire consists of some 4,800 clones, with around two thirds occurring once and the leading ten covering over 12%. This clone was detected a few times. Its antigen is still unknown. Germline CDR1 reads MDHEN; CDR2 reads SYDVKM. The CDR3 length is 17 residues. V was pared by 6 bases and J by 0 bases, with 19 bases between. Input was roughly 550 ng to 6,500 ng of genomic DNA from tumor or blood. V gene TRBV28 combines with J gene TRBJ2-3; D perhaps matches TRBD2 (5 bases). Sequences were derived from tumor tissue, sampled after anti-PD-1 treatment. The receptor comes from a human donor with basal cell carcinoma. The CDR3 loop is CASSPVDGGGSTDTQYF. The DNA for the CDR3 is TGTGCCAGCAGCCCCGTAGACGGAGGCGGAAGCACAGATACGCAGTATTTT.